This entry lists 20 T cell receptor beta chains sequenced from one sample in a study of T cells in Graves' hyperthyroidism and ophthalmopathy. Template material for amplifying TCR beta CDR3 regions consisted of RNA transcripts. Initially, a first-round RT-PCR of the TCR CDR3 employed the HTBI primer set. TCRdb independently ran MiXCR on the multiplex PCR reads; one entry per CDR3 protein. This table holds hundreds of thousands of distinct CDR3 sequences, about a sixth found once. The sample comprised blood. The origin of the receptors is a woman aged 40 to 50 with Graves' ophthalmopathy.

This clonotype has just a few counts. CDR3 sequence: CASSLHPWGYGYTF. CDR3 DNA sequence: TGTGCCAGCAGTCTACACCCTTGGGGCTATGGCTACACCTTC. The V call is TRBV6-1, the J call TRBJ1-2; D remains ambiguous. Per the germline V gene, CDR1 is MNHNS and CDR2 is SASEGT. V dropped 5 bases and J dropped 4 bases, with 14 bases sitting between them. The CDR3 sequence is 14 residues long.

The rearrangement links TRBV10-3 to TRBJ2-7, with TRBD1 matching over 8 bases. CDR3 length equals 17 residues. Germline CDR1 ENHRY, CDR2 SYGVKD. After removal of 5 bases from V and 3 bases from J, the junction contained 15 bases not matched to a gene. Here the CDR3 DNA reads TGTGCCATCAGTCAACTCCCGATAGGACAGGGAAACTACGAGCAGTACTTC. Its translation: CAISQLPIGQGNYEQYF.

This clonotype was picked up many times. The rearrangement links TRBV3-1 to TRBJ1-5; possible D gene TRBD1, 5 bases. The CDR3 runs 15 residues. V lost 4 bases to trimming and J lost 4 bases, with 14 bases between them. Per the germline V gene, CDR1 is LGHDT and CDR2 is YNNKEL (reference sequence). In nucleotides, the CDR3 is TGTGCCAGCAGCCCGTCCACCGCAGGGAATCAGCCCCAGCATTTT. Residues: CASSPSTAGNQPQHF. The variable domain in full, completed from reference TRBV3-1 and TRBJ1-5, reads DTAVSQTPKYLVTQMGNDKSIKCEQNLGHDTMYWYKQDSKKFLKIMFSYNNKELIINETVPNRFSPKSPDKAHLNLHINSLELGDSAVYFCASSPSTAGNQPQHFGDGTRLSIL.

This clonotype was recorded many times. V usage is TRBV15 and J usage is TRBJ1-1; tentatively, D is TRBD1 (6 bases). Germline-derived CDR1 and CDR2 are LNHNV and YYDKDF (reference sequence). Trimming pared 2 bases from V and 1 base from J, leaving 11 bases between. The CDR3 covers 15 residues. CDR3 region: CATSRWGAGNTEAFF. In nucleotides, the CDR3 is TGTGCCACCAGCAGATGGGGGGCCGGGAACACTGAAGCTTTCTTT.

This sequence joins TRBV20-1 and TRBJ2-2, with 7 positions matching TRBD1. The CDR3 runs 14 residues. The junction had 9 bases not matched to a gene; V was cut back by 7 bases and J by 4 bases. Germline values: CDR1 DFQATT, CDR2 SNEGSKA (reference sequence). The CDR3 nucleotides are TGCAGTGTCCTTGGGACAGACGGCACCGGGGAGCTGTTTTTT. Translated: CSVLGTDGTGELFF.

There are a few counts of this clonotype. This chain links TRBV5-1 with TRBJ2-2; D uncertain. The V end lost 3 bases, the J end lost 3 bases, and 12 bases lay between the germline ends. This CDR3 region has 15 residues. CDR1 and CDR2 from the germline V gene are SGHRS and YFSETQ. The CDR3 sequence is CASSSLGGDTGELFF. CDR3 DNA: TGCGCCAGCAGCTCGCTTGGTGGGGACACCGGGGAGCTGTTTTTT.

This clonotype was observed many times. The chain recombines TRBV20-1 with TRBJ2-2; D possibly uses TRBD1 or TRBD2 (5 bases each). The germline V gene encodes CDR1 DFQATT and CDR2 SNEGSKA (reference sequence). Trimming took off 5 bases at V and 4 bases at J, with 17 bases between the two ends. The CDR3 runs to 15 residues. CDR3 nucleotide sequence: TGCAGTGCTGGGGGTGGCTATTCGGCCACCGGGGAGCTGTTTTTT. As protein: CSAGGGYSATGELFF.

Ten or more counts support this clonotype. The gene calls are TRBV11-2 and TRBJ1-1; perhaps TRBD1 as D (6 bases). The CDR3 contains 14 residues. Trimming pared 7 bases from V and 7 bases from J, leaving 19 bases between. Germline loops: CDR1 SGHAT, CDR2 FQNNGV. The CDR3: CASNRGGGSIEAFF. CDR3 nucleotides: TGTGCCAGCAACAGAGGGGGGGGCAGTATTGAAGCTTTCTTT.

This clonotype was observed many times. CDR3: CASSLAAYSPLHF. CDR3 DNA: TGCGCCAGCAGCTTGGCCGCGTATTCACCCCTCCACTTT. The rearrangement links TRBV5-1 to TRBJ1-6; D is unclear. Germline V gives CDR1 SGHRS, CDR2 YFSETQ. CDR3 length: 13 amino acids. Trimming took off 0 bases at V and 8 bases at J, with 6 bases between the two ends.

This clonotype was seen repeatedly, ten times or more. The J gene is TRBJ2-5, the V gene TRBV5-5; D call uncertain. V was cut by 0 bases and J by 2 bases, with 11 bases left in between. The CDR3 loop spans 15 amino acids. Germline V gene data show CDR1 as SGHKS and CDR2 as YYEKEE (reference sequence). CDR3 sequence: CASSLAGWPQETQYF. The CDR3 DNA follows: TGTGCCAGCAGCTTGGCTGGCTGGCCTCAAGAGACCCAGTACTTC.

This clonotype has more than one count but fewer than ten. V usage is TRBV7-3 and J usage is TRBJ2-1; possible D gene TRBD2, 5 bases. The V end lost 3 bases, the J end lost 7 bases, and 13 bases lay between the germline ends. This CDR3 is 14 amino acids long. In germline, CDR1 is SGHTA, CDR2 FQGTGA. CDR3 coding DNA: TGTGCCAGCAGCTTCGGCGGGCCGGGGAATGAGCAGTTCTTC. Encoded protein: CASSFGGPGNEQFF.

This clonotype was seen only a few times. The V and J genes are TRBV27 and TRBJ2-7, with 7 bases that match TRBD1. Germline V gene data show CDR1 as MNHEY and CDR2 as SMNVEV (reference sequence). This CDR3 contains 13 residues. The V gene end was trimmed by 7 bases and the J gene end by 2 bases; junction bases not matched to a gene: 5. The CDR3, as DNA: TGTGCCAGCAATTTGGGACAGACCTACGAGCAGTACTTC. As protein: CASNLGQTYEQYF.

The rearrangement joins TRBV14 to TRBJ2-7; 7 positions agree with TRBD1. Trimming cost V 4 bases and J 2 bases; bases outside gene matches: 5. Germline lookup yields CDR1 SGHDN and CDR2 FVKESK. This CDR3 has 14 amino acids. CDR3 amino acids: CASSRGQRAYEQYF. Written as DNA, the CDR3 is TGTGCCAGCAGCCGGGGACAGAGAGCCTACGAGCAGTACTTC.

The chain uses TRBV11-2 and TRBJ2-5; a weak D match, TRBD2 (5 bases). This CDR3 has 15 residues. V was cut by 2 bases and J by 5 bases, with 15 bases left in between. Germline V gene lookup returns CDR1 SGHAT and CDR2 FQNNGV. Written as DNA, the CDR3 is TGTGCCAGCAGCTTATCAGTCGTGGGAGCCGAGACCCAGTACTTC. This encodes CASSLSVVGAETQYF. The complete variable domain, with remaining parts taken from reference TRBV11-2 and TRBJ2-5, reads EAGVAQSPRYKIIEKRQSVAFWCNPISGHATLYWYQQILGQGPKLLIQFQNNGVVDDSQLPKDRFSAERLKGVDSTLKIQPAKLEDSAVYLCASSLSVVGAETQYFGPGTRLLVL.

The chain combines TRBV30 with TRBJ1-4; 7 bases map to TRBD1. V trimming: 6 bases; J trimming: 7 bases; junction bases outside the gene matches: 5. CDR3 length equals 12 residues. CDR1 is GTSNPN, CDR2 SVGIG, per germline (reference sequence). As DNA, the CDR3 is TGTGCCTGCCGAGGGGGCGGTGAAAAACTGTTTTTT. This codes for CACRGGGEKLFF. The full variable domain, rest sourced from reference TRBV30 and TRBJ1-4, is SQTIHQWPATLVQPVGSPLSLECTVEGTSNPNLYWYRQAAGRGLQLLFYSVGIGQISSEVPQNLSASRPQDRQFILSSKKLLLSDSGFYLCACRGGGEKLFFGSGTQLSVL.

This clonotype occurred many times. The J gene is TRBJ2-1, the V gene TRBV20-1; weak D call: TRBD2 (6 bases). Germline V CDR1 and CDR2: DFQATT, SNEGSKA (reference sequence). This CDR3 has 16 amino acids. V dropped 6 bases and J dropped 4 bases, with 22 bases sitting between them. The CDR3 sequence is CSAINEDGSSYNEQFF. The CDR3 region has the DNA TGCAGTGCGATAAATGAGGACGGGAGTTCTTACAATGAGCAGTTCTTC.

This clonotype was picked up many times. The gene calls are TRBV3-1 and TRBJ2-7, with D perhaps matching TRBD1 (5 bases). V was trimmed by 4 bases and J by 4 bases, leaving 14 bases between them. CDR1 LGHDT and CDR2 YNNKEL come from the germline V gene (reference sequence). CDR3 length: 14 residues. CDR3 in DNA: TGTGCCAGCAGCCCCGGAGCAGGGTTATACGAGCAGTACTTC. This codes for CASSPGAGLYEQYF.

V gene TRBV20-1 combines with J gene TRBJ1-1; maybe TRBD1 (5 bases). The V end was cut by 0 bases, the J end by 3 bases, with 14 bases between. Germline values: CDR1 DFQATT, CDR2 SNEGSKA (reference sequence). This CDR3 is built from 15 residues. This chain's CDR3 is CSARDHAGPDTEAFF. CDR3 DNA sequence: TGCAGTGCTAGAGACCACGCGGGACCGGACACTGAAGCTTTCTTT.

This clonotype appeared many times. The chain links TRBV11-2 to TRBJ2-7; perhaps TRBD1 as D (5 bases). The CDR3 is made up of 13 amino acids. V lost 4 bases, J lost 3 bases, and 10 bases lay in between. The germline CDR1 and CDR2 sequences are SGHAT and FQNNGV. The CDR3 protein is CASSSYQGYEQYF. The CDR3 nucleotides are TGTGCCAGCAGCTCCTATCAGGGCTACGAGCAGTACTTC.

The chain uses TRBV28 and TRBJ1-5; 12 bases align to TRBD1. Germline assignment: CDR1 MDHEN and CDR2 SYDVKM. This CDR3 is built from 16 residues. With V trimmed by 5 bases and J by 8 bases, 10 bases remained unmatched. The CDR3 region has the DNA TGTGCCAGCAGTCCCAGAGGGACAGGGGGCAGTAAGCCCCAGCATTTT. As protein: CASSPRGTGGSKPQHF.